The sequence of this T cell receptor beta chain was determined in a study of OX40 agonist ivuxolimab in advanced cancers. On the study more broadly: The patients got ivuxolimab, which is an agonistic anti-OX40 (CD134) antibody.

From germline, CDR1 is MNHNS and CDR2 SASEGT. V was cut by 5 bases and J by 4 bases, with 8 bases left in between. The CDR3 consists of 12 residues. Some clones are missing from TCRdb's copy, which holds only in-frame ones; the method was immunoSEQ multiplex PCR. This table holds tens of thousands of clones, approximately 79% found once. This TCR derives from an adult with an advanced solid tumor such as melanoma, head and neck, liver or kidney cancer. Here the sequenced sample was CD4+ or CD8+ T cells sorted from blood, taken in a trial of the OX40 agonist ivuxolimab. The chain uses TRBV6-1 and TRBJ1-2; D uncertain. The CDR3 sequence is CASSFDLYGYTF. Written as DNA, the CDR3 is TGTGCCAGCAGTTTCGACCTCTATGGCTACACCTTC.